This TCR beta chain is from a study of blood T cells in healthy people across ages. Looking at the study overall: Template switching recovered approximately one barcoded beta molecule for every two T cells.

General study findings and limits: Age brought a roughly linear fall in TCR beta diversity measured per million T cells.

As for this clonotype: What it binds is not known.

CDR1 and CDR2 from the germline V gene are MNHEY and SVGEGT. J lost 14 bases, V lost 5 bases, and 12 bases had no gene match. The CDR3 is made up of 15 amino acids. A second roughly 6 to 11 cycle PCR used barcoded and J-beta primers. TCRdb itself ran the 5' RACE reads through MiXCR, one entry per CDR3 protein. The sample has hundreds of thousands of distinct CDR3 sequences; 52% are singletons. The material sequenced was blood. This rearrangement joins TRBV6-2 or TRBV6-3 to TRBJ1-6; the match to TRBD1 covers 10 bases. This receptor was identified in a woman of 80 years or more in good health. The CDR3 coding sequence is TGTGCCAGCAGTCGACGGGACAGGGGAGTAGCGGCCCTCCACTTT. Translating gives CASSRRDRGVAALHF.